The 8 T cell receptor beta chains below all came from one sample that was sequenced in a study of blood T cell repertoires in COVID-19 (dated by TCRdb to 2020 to 2022). The method behind the library was the immunoSEQ multiplex PCR assay. Not all clones reach the TCRdb copy of this immuneACCESS table, which keeps in-frame sequences only. Checked studies attribute under half of the gap to unresolved V genes and leave the rest unexplained. The sample profile shows fewer than 500,000 clones; nearly 90% of them were found once. The ten largest make up under 2% of the sample. The source material was PBMCs or T cells enriched from blood (not recorded which). The receptor source for this set is a woman aged 18-29 years with acute COVID-19.

V is TRBV19 and J is TRBJ2-7; possibly TRBD1 for D (6 bases). The germline gives CDR1 LNHDA, CDR2 SQIVND (reference sequence). CDR3 length equals 14 residues. Trimming left V 5 bases short and J 3 bases short, with 14 bases between. DNA for the CDR3: TGTGCCAGTAGTCTTCACAGGGAGAGCTACGAGCAGTACTTC. It is translated as CASSLHRESYEQYF.

The V and J genes are TRBV7-9 and TRBJ1-1; no reliable D call. Trimming shortened V by 5 bases and J by 1 base, and 14 bases separated the two germline ends. Per germline, CDR1 SEHNR and CDR2 FQNEAQ (reference sequence). This CDR3 comprises 15 residues. CDR3 in DNA: TGTGCCAGCAGCCGCCTTTGGGCAGGGAACACTGAAGCTTTCTTT. This gives the protein CASSRLWAGNTEAFF. Based on the CDR3 plus reference TRBV7-9 and TRBJ1-1, the full variable domain is DTGVSQNPRHKITKRGQNVTFRCDPISEHNRLYWYRQTLGQGPEFLTYFQNEAQLEKSRLLSDRFSAERPKGSFSTLEIQRTEQGDSAMYLCASSRLWAGNTEAFFGQGTRLTVV.

CDR3: CASSPQGGQNTEAFF. CDR3 DNA sequence: TGTGCCAGCAGCCCCCAGGGGGGACAGAACACTGAAGCTTTCTTT. The chain couples TRBV13 to TRBJ1-1; 7 nucleotides match TRBD1. J lost 1 base, V lost 5 bases, and 7 bases had no gene match. CDR3 size: 15 residues. Germline V CDR1 and CDR2: PRHDT, FYEKMQ (reference sequence).

The rearrangement links TRBV10-3 to TRBJ2-6; 9 nucleotides line up with TRBD1. This CDR3 is built from 18 residues. V shed 10 bases and J 0 bases; nucleotides not matched to a gene: 13. Germline CDR1 is ENHRY and CDR2 is SYGVKD. The CDR3 loop reads CATRREQGALSGANVLTF. The CDR3 bases are TGTGCCACCCGTCGGGAACAGGGGGCCCTCTCTGGGGCCAACGTCCTGACTTTC.

This chain joins TRBV5-1 and TRBJ1-3; D possibly corresponds to TRBD1 (6 bases). Germline CDR1 is SGHRS and CDR2 is YFSETQ. Deletions cut 4 bases from V and 0 bases from J, with 8 bases between. CDR3 size: 14 residues. CDR3 sequence: CASSTTGSGNTIYF. CDR3 DNA sequence: TGCGCCAGCAGCACGACAGGCTCTGGAAACACCATATATTTT.

This sequence joins TRBV21-1 and TRBJ1-4. TRBV21-1 is deemed a pseudogene. This CDR3 comprises 15 residues. The DNA of the CDR3 is TGTGCCAGCAGCAAATGGGAGGGACTTAATGAAAAACTGTTTTTT. Its protein product is CASSKWEGLNEKLFF.

This clone was seen a single time. This chain uses TRBV4-2 with TRBJ2-3, with TRBD2 matching 11 bases. Germline V CDR1 and CDR2: LGHNA, YNFKEQ. Trimming removed 5 bases from V and 6 bases from J; junction bases left unmatched: 19. This CDR3 contains 19 residues. The CDR3 sequence is CASSVQAPELAGGKDTQYF. Here the CDR3 DNA reads TGTGCCAGCAGCGTGCAAGCCCCGGAGCTAGCGGGGGGTAAGGATACGCAGTATTTT.

This chain connects TRBV10-1 to TRBJ2-1, with TRBD2 matching over 10 bases. This CDR3 has 17 residues. Germline values: CDR1 WNHNN, CDR2 SYGVQD (reference sequence). Trimming cost V 3 bases and J 7 bases; bases outside gene matches: 12. As DNA, the CDR3 is TGCGCCAGCAGTGATGAATCTAGCGGGAGATTCGGGAATGAGCAGTTCTTC. Translation gives CASSDESSGRFGNEQFF.